These 16 T cell receptor beta chains originate from one sample sequenced in a study of control samples from healthy donors and cancer patients. Generated by immunoSEQ multiplex PCR, the TCRdb table keeps only in-frame clones and is missing some. The table shows about 68,000 clones, with 83% occurring only once. Source material: blood. All receptors come from a man aged 60-69 years in good health.

The gene calls are TRBV11-1 and TRBJ2-3; 12 bases agree with TRBD2. This CDR3 has 15 residues. In germline, CDR1 is SGHAT, CDR2 FQDESV (reference sequence). J lost 3 bases, V lost 2 bases, and 0 bases had no gene match. Here the CDR3 reads CASSLTSGRTDTQYF. In DNA form, the CDR3 reads TGTGCCAGCAGCTTAACTAGCGGGAGGACAGATACGCAGTATTTT.

V is TRBV28 and J is TRBJ1-2; TRBD1 might be the D (6 bases). V shed 0 bases and J shed 6 bases, with 14 bases lying between them. Germline values: CDR1 MDHEN, CDR2 SYDVKM. The CDR3 extends over 15 amino acids. The CDR3 DNA reads as TGTGCCAGCAGTTTATGGGCAGGGGAGGTGCATGGCTACACCTTC. Its protein is CASSLWAGEVHGYTF.

The chain combines TRBV5-6 with TRBJ2-7, with 8 nucleotides matching TRBD2. The germline V gene has CDR1 SGHDT and CDR2 YYEEEE. V trimming: 1 base; J trimming: 3 bases; junction bases outside the gene matches: 6. The CDR3 is 15 amino acids. CDR3 sequence (DNA): TGTGCCAGCAGCTTGATAGCGGGGTACAACTACGAGCAGTACTTC. Translation: CASSLIAGYNYEQYF.

The chain couples TRBV5-4 to TRBJ2-3, with 8 bases aligning to TRBD2. The length of the CDR3 is 16 residues. Trimming removed 4 bases from V and 8 bases from J; junction bases left unmatched: 15. Looked up from germline, CDR1 is SGHNT and CDR2 is YYREEE (reference sequence). For the CDR3, the DNA is TGTGCCAGCAGCGACCTCACTAGCGGAGTTGGCGCTACGCAGTATTTT. This sequence encodes CASSDLTSGVGATQYF.

The chain uses TRBV28 and TRBJ2-5; D possibly matches TRBD1 or TRBD2 (5 bases each). Trimming left V 3 bases short and J 5 bases short, with 16 bases between. The germline gives CDR1 MDHEN, CDR2 SYDVKM. The CDR3 runs 15 residues. CDR3 amino acids: CASSFVGVIPETQYF. The CDR3 DNA reads TGTGCCAGCAGTTTTGTGGGGGTAATCCCGGAGACCCAGTACTTC.

The rearrangement joins TRBV7-9 to TRBJ2-7; D gene unclear. Germline V gene data show CDR1 as SEHNR and CDR2 as FQNEAQ (reference sequence). The ends were cut back, 4 bases at V and 0 bases at J, with 4 bases in the middle. This CDR3 spans 12 amino acids. CDR3 in DNA: TGTGCCAGCAGCTCTTTCTCCTACGAGCAGTACTTC. Amino acids: CASSSFSYEQYF.

The V and J genes are TRBV6-2 or TRBV6-3 and TRBJ1-3; D gene unclear. The CDR3 spans 17 residues. The V gene lost 4 bases and the J gene lost 1 base, with 17 bases spanning the gap. Germline V gene lookup returns CDR1 MNHEY and CDR2 SVGEGT. CDR3 residues: CASSSTAGGSSGNTIYF. The DNA for the CDR3 is TGTGCCAGCAGTTCTACCGCGGGTGGCTCGTCTGGAAACACCATATATTTT.

The chain is built from TRBV3-1 (or the pseudogene TRBV3-2) and TRBJ1-2; D is ambiguous. In germline, CDR1 is LGHDT, CDR2 YNNKEL (reference sequence). The CDR3 loop spans 12 amino acids. Trimming removed 3 bases from V and 8 bases from J, with 10 bases in between. CDR3 sequence (DNA): TGTGCCAGCAGCCACCAAGCCCAGGGCTACACCTTC. This codes for CASSHQAQGYTF.

This sequence joins TRBV20-1 and TRBJ1-1, with TRBD1 identical over 11 bases. The V gene's germline CDR1 is DFQATT and CDR2 SNEGSKA (reference sequence). The CDR3 contains 11 residues. The V gene end was trimmed by 5 bases and the J gene end by 12 bases; junction bases not matched to a gene: 5. CDR3 sequence (DNA): TGCAGTGCTGGCCGGGACAGGGGGACTTTCTTT. Protein product: CSAGRDRGTFF.

J is TRBJ2-1 and V is TRBV5-1, with D unclear. Germline CDR1 is SGHRS and CDR2 is YFSETQ. The CDR3 length is 14 residues. Trimming pared 4 bases from V and 9 bases from J, leaving 17 bases between. CDR3 sequence reads: CASSVEILLSEQFF. CDR3 DNA: TGCGCCAGCAGCGTCGAGATTTTGTTAAGTGAGCAGTTCTTC.

This clone was found a few times. The rearrangement links TRBV27 to TRBJ2-5; no clear D gene. The CDR3 has 12 amino acids. The germline V gene has CDR1 MNHEY and CDR2 SMNVEV (reference sequence). The germline V and J ends were trimmed by 5 bases and 1 base, with 5 bases remaining between them. This CDR3 is CASSLVQETQYF. DNA of the CDR3: TGTGCCAGCAGTCTCGTCCAAGAGACCCAGTACTTC.

The chain employs TRBV7-3 and TRBJ2-2, with D possibly TRBD1 on 6 matching bases. The CDR3 extends over 14 amino acids. Germline CDR1 and CDR2: SGHTA and FQGTGA. Trimming stripped 5 bases from V and 1 base from J, with 8 bases between. The CDR3 protein is CASSIQGNTGELFF. The CDR3 DNA sequence: TGTGCCAGCAGCATACAGGGGAACACCGGGGAGCTGTTTTTT.

This chain joins TRBV28 and TRBJ1-6; 7 nucleotides line up with TRBD1. J lost 9 bases, V lost 6 bases, and 8 bases had no gene match. The CDR3 has 14 amino acids. Germline loops: CDR1 MDHEN, CDR2 SYDVKM. CDR3 loop: CASRSGQAASPLHF. CDR3 DNA: TGTGCCAGCAGATCTGGACAGGCCGCTTCACCCCTCCACTTT.

The CDR3: CASSWDRTGAYGYTF. The CDR3 region has the DNA TGTGCCAGCAGTTGGGACAGGACCGGGGCCTATGGCTACACCTTC. The chain employs TRBV27 and TRBJ1-2; TRBD1 matches at 8 bases. V was pared by 4 bases and J by 4 bases, with 8 bases of the junction left unmatched. Germline V lookup: CDR1 MNHEY, CDR2 SMNVEV (reference sequence). The CDR3 consists of 15 residues.

The gene calls are TRBV20-1 and TRBJ2-1; D gene unclear. CDR1 DFQATT and CDR2 SNEGSKA come from the germline V gene (reference sequence). The CDR3 has 11 residues. V lost 4 bases and J 4 bases, leaving 5 bases between the germline ends. DNA for the CDR3: TGCAGTGCTACAGAGTACAATGAGCAGTTCTTC. It translates to CSATEYNEQFF.

The V gene is TRBV20-1, the J gene TRBJ2-5; D gene ambiguous. Germline V gene data show CDR1 as DFQATT and CDR2 as SNEGSKA (reference sequence). With 3 bases removed from V and 3 bases from J, the gap between germline ends came to 8 bases. The CDR3 is made up of 12 amino acids. The CDR3 loop reads CSASPLKETQYF. The CDR3 DNA reads TGCAGTGCTAGTCCTCTCAAAGAGACCCAGTACTTC.